What follows are 21 T cell receptor beta chains derived from one specimen sequenced in a study of blood T cells in healthy people across ages. Combining a sample-barcoded 5' primer with a J-beta primer mix, a second PCR ran for about 6 to 12 cycles. TCRdb ran MiXCR on the 5' RACE reads and lists one entry per CDR3 protein. The profile shows about 1.1 million distinct CDR3 sequences, around two fifths of them singletons. The sequenced sample consisted of blood. These TCRs come from a man aged 18 to 35 in good health.

The chain has TRBV18 and TRBJ1-1; tentative D call: TRBD1 (5 bases). Trimming stripped 3 bases from V and 7 bases from J, with 9 bases between. Germline V gives CDR1 KGHSH, CDR2 LQKENI. This CDR3 contains 12 residues. The DNA of the CDR3 is TGTGCCAGCTCACCGAGGGGTTTTGAAGCTTTCTTT. Amino acid sequence: CASSPRGFEAFF.

This clonotype was seen a handful of times. This chain connects TRBV4-2 to TRBJ2-1; 8 nucleotides align to TRBD2. This CDR3 has 16 amino acids. Trimming cost V 1 base and J 5 bases; bases outside gene matches: 7. Germline assignment: CDR1 LGHNA and CDR2 YNFKEQ. CDR3 protein: CASSQGAGVGNNEQFF. CDR3 bases: TGTGCCAGCAGCCAAGGAGCGGGGGTCGGAAACAATGAGCAGTTCTTC.

The table lists this clonotype with a few counts. V gene TRBV12-3 or TRBV12-4 combines with J gene TRBJ1-2, with D possibly matching TRBD1 (6 bases). There are 13 residues in the CDR3. V was cut by 4 bases and J by 5 bases, with 11 bases left in between. CDR3 sequence: CASSSGGLYGYTF. In nucleotides, the CDR3 is TGTGCCAGCAGTTCCGGGGGCTTGTATGGCTACACCTTC.

The chain carries TRBV25-1 and TRBJ1-1, with unresolved D. This CDR3 contains 15 residues. V dropped 1 base and J dropped 5 bases, with 14 bases sitting between them. Germline values: CDR1 MGHDK, CDR2 SYGVNS. The CDR3 sequence is CASSESELGKTEAFF. Here the CDR3 DNA reads TGTGCCAGCAGTGAATCAGAACTCGGGAAAACTGAAGCTTTCTTT. The complete variable domain, with remaining parts taken from reference TRBV25-1 and TRBJ1-1, reads EADIYQTPRYLVIGTGKKITLECSQTMGHDKMYWYQQDPGMELHLIHYSYGVNSTEKGDLSSESTVSRIRTEHFPLTLESARPSHTSQYLCASSESELGKTEAFFGQGTRLTVV.

The V gene is TRBV5-1, the J gene TRBJ2-2; possibly TRBD2 for D (5 bases). With 0 bases removed from V and 4 bases from J, the gap between germline ends came to 10 bases. The CDR3 spans 15 residues. The germline V gene encodes CDR1 SGHRS and CDR2 YFSETQ. CDR3 region: CASSLGSRGTGELFF. In DNA form, the CDR3 reads TGCGCCAGCAGCTTGGGCTCCCGGGGCACCGGGGAGCTGTTTTTT.

J is TRBJ2-7 and V is TRBV5-5, with no clear D. The V end was cut by 0 bases, the J end by 4 bases, with 14 bases between. Germline lookup yields CDR1 SGHKS and CDR2 YYEKEE (reference sequence). The CDR3 spans 15 residues. The CDR3 nucleotides read TGTGCCAGCAGCTTGGGGTCGGCGGTAACTTACGAGCAGTACTTC. This codes for CASSLGSAVTYEQYF.

The chain employs TRBV3-1 and TRBJ2-1, with 10 positions matching TRBD1. CDR1 is LGHDT, CDR2 YNNKEL, per germline (reference sequence). V shed 5 bases, J shed 0 bases, and the junction held 4 bases outside the gene matches. CDR3 size: 16 residues. The CDR3 region has the DNA TGTGCCAGCAGCGGCCGACAGGGGGCCTCCTACAATGAGCAGTTCTTC. Translation gives CASSGRQGASYNEQFF.

This clonotype was observed a handful of times. The chain couples TRBV4-3 to TRBJ2-7; D call uncertain. V was shortened by 3 bases and J by 4 bases, with 16 bases between the two germline ends. CDR1 and CDR2 from the germline V gene are LGHNA and YSLEER. The CDR3 loop spans 15 amino acids. CDR3 loop: CASSQLHSTLYEQYF. As DNA, the CDR3 is TGCGCCAGCAGCCAGCTGCATTCGACTTTGTACGAGCAGTACTTC.

This clonotype was detected many times. The chain recombines TRBV7-2 with TRBJ2-1, with D perhaps matching TRBD2 (6 bases). Trimming stripped 1 base from V and 8 bases from J, with 9 bases between. The CDR3 runs to 13 residues. Germline loops: CDR1 SGHTA, CDR2 FQGNSA. The CDR3: CASSLGLVHEQFF. In DNA form, the CDR3 reads TGTGCCAGCAGCTTAGGACTAGTCCATGAGCAGTTCTTC.

The chain combines TRBV13 with TRBJ2-3; D is perhaps TRBD2 (5 bases). The CDR3 covers 14 residues. Between the trimmed V and J ends, which lost 8 bases and 1 base, there was a span of 13 bases. Germline V CDR1 and CDR2: PRHDT, FYEKMQ (reference sequence). The CDR3 nucleotides are TGTGCCAGCTCCGGGGTCCCGGGCACAGATACGCAGTATTTT. Translation gives CASSGVPGTDTQYF.

The V gene is TRBV20-1, the J gene TRBJ2-7; TRBD1 is a possible D gene (5 bases). With 6 bases removed from V and 6 bases from J, the gap between germline ends came to 15 bases. The germline CDR1 and CDR2 sequences are DFQATT and SNEGSKA (reference sequence). The CDR3 totals 12 residues. The CDR3 is CSATAGNLEQYF. The CDR3 DNA follows: TGCAGTGCAACTGCAGGGAACCTCGAGCAGTACTTC.

This chain uses TRBV7-9 with TRBJ2-7; 8 bases are shared with TRBD1. Trimming removed 7 bases from V and 1 base from J; junction bases left unmatched: 9. The CDR3 runs 15 residues. Germline V gives CDR1 SEHNR, CDR2 FQNEAQ (reference sequence). CDR3 in DNA: TGTGCCAGCAACTCAACGGGACAGGATTCCTACGAGCAGTACTTC. Translating it yields CASNSTGQDSYEQYF.

The chain combines TRBV14 with TRBJ2-7; 12 nucleotides line up with TRBD2. Germline values: CDR1 SGHDN, CDR2 FVKESK. J gave up 7 bases and V 2 bases, and 9 bases lay outside the gene matches. The CDR3 spans 16 residues. The CDR3 nucleotides are TGTGCCAGCAGCCAATGGACTAGCGGGGACTACAATGAGCAGTACTTC. This gives the protein CASSQWTSGDYNEQYF. Complete variable domain (other parts from reference TRBV14 and TRBJ2-7): EAGVTQFPSHSVIEKGQTVTLRCDPISGHDNLYWYRRVMGKEIKFLLHFVKESKQDESGMPNNRFLAERTGGTYSTLKVQPAELEDSGVYFCASSQWTSGDYNEQYFGPGTRLTVT.

This clonotype showed up just a few times. The CDR3 protein is CASSPGSWPSGETQYF. DNA of the CDR3: TGTGCCAGCAGCCCAGGGTCCTGGCCCTCTGGAGAGACCCAGTACTTC. V and J are TRBV7-2 and TRBJ2-5; weak D call: TRBD1 (5 bases). V was cut by 5 bases and J by 4 bases, with 20 bases left in between. Germline CDR1 is SGHTA and CDR2 is FQGNSA. The CDR3 has 16 amino acids.

The sample holds a few counts of this clonotype. This chain joins TRBV20-1 and TRBJ1-1, with D perhaps matching TRBD1 (5 bases). CDR1 is DFQATT, CDR2 SNEGSKA, per germline (reference sequence). V lost 6 bases to trimming and J lost 3 bases, with 20 bases between them. The CDR3 is 15 amino acids. The CDR3 DNA sequence: TGCAGTGCCACGGACACCCCCCTAAGGGACACTGAAGCTTTCTTT. Its protein is CSATDTPLRDTEAFF.

The chain has TRBV27 and TRBJ2-7, with 10 bases lining up with TRBD2. Trimming removed 3 bases from V and 3 bases from J; junction bases left unmatched: 2. CDR1 MNHEY and CDR2 SMNVEV come from the germline V gene (reference sequence). The CDR3 has 14 amino acids. Here the CDR3 reads CASSLRTSGYEQYF. The CDR3 DNA is TGTGCCAGCAGTTTGCGGACTAGCGGCTACGAGCAGTACTTC.

This chain links TRBV5-1 with TRBJ1-2; D is possibly TRBD1 (5 bases). Deletions cut 3 bases from V and 4 bases from J, with 13 bases between. This CDR3 is built from 14 residues. Per germline, CDR1 SGHRS and CDR2 YFSETQ. The DNA for the CDR3 is TGCGCCAGCAGCTCAATCCAGGGCCTCTATGGCTACACCTTC. It translates to CASSSIQGLYGYTF.

A word on this clonotype: A read error may produce the germline difference seen at one junction end. The chain employs TRBV6-6 and TRBJ1-2; 7 positions agree with TRBD1. Germline V lookup: CDR1 MNHNY, CDR2 SVGAGI (reference sequence). The CDR3 extends over 12 amino acids. This chain's CDR3 is CTSSSDRAGYTF. As DNA, the CDR3 is TGTACCAGTAGTTCCGACAGGGCTGGCTACACCTTC.

The genes are TRBV5-4 and TRBJ2-7, with 7 bases identical to TRBD1. The CDR3 loop spans 15 amino acids. Germline assignment: CDR1 SGHNT and CDR2 YYREEE (reference sequence). With 5 bases clipped from V and 2 bases from J, the junction kept 10 bases outside the gene matches. The CDR3 protein is CASSLPGQSAYEQYF. DNA for the CDR3: TGTGCCAGCAGTTTACCGGGACAGAGCGCCTACGAGCAGTACTTC. Together with reference TRBV5-4 and TRBJ2-7, the CDR3 gives the full variable domain: ETGVTQSPTHLIKTRGQQVTLRCSSQSGHNTVSWYQQALGQGPQFIFQYYREEENGRGNFPPRFSGLQFPNYSSELNVNALELDDSALYLCASSLPGQSAYEQYFGPGTRLTVT.

A few counts support this clonotype. This chain joins TRBV29-1 and TRBJ1-2, with D hard to call. This CDR3 is built from 15 residues. V gave up 3 bases and J gave up 0 bases, with 14 bases separating them. Germline V gene data show CDR1 as SQVTM and CDR2 as ANQGSEA. In DNA, the CDR3 is TGCAGCGTTGAGGGCAGTGTAGGAGCTAACTATGGCTACACCTTC. Its protein is CSVEGSVGANYGYTF.

This clonotype was recorded a few times. The CDR3 nucleotides read TGCAGTGCAACTGTTCTGGCAGGGGGAGAGAATGGCTACACCTTC. Translation gives CSATVLAGGENGYTF. The rearrangement joins TRBV20-1 to TRBJ1-2; 7 nucleotides line up with TRBD1. V shed 6 bases, J shed 6 bases, and the junction held 16 bases outside the gene matches. The CDR3 has 15 amino acids. Germline CDR1 reads DFQATT; CDR2 reads SNEGSKA (reference sequence).